This is a list of T cell receptor beta chains from one sample in a study of identical twins' blood T cells. Using its own MiXCR run on the 5' RACE reads, TCRdb lists one record per CDR3 protein. The sample holds roughly 340,000 distinct CDR3 sequences, roughly 28% seen once. Material: PBMCs. These receptors were obtained from a woman between 18 and 55 years old in good health. CDR3s include the opening cysteine and the closing phenylalanine or tryptophan. D genes are given only for firm matches. Clone size is shown for a subset of rows, as once, few, many or a class of expanded clone.

j_gene | d_gene | v_gene | abundance | CDR3nt | CDR3aa
TRBJ1-4 | - | TRBV20-1 | - | TGCAGTGCACCCGGACAGCCAGGGACGACTAATGAAAAACTGTTTTTT | CSAPGQPGTTNEKLFF
TRBJ1-1 | - | TRBV2 | - | TGTGCCAGCAGTTGGGGTTCTGGGGCGAACACTGAAGCTTTCTTT | CASSWGSGANTEAFF
TRBJ1-1 | - | TRBV7-9 | - | TGTGCCAGCAGCTTAGCGCATGGGGCTAGCACTGAAGCTTTCTTT | CASSLAHGASTEAFF
TRBJ1-5 | - | TRBV6-2/TRBV6-3 | - | TGTGCCAGCAGTTACACCCTATCGAGAGGGAGGGCTAGCAATCAGCCCCAGCATTTT | CASSYTLSRGRASNQPQHF
TRBJ1-1 | TRBD1 | TRBV19 | many | TGTGCCAGTAGTATAGGGCCAGGACAGGGAAGGGGTGAAGCTTTCTTT | CASSIGPGQGRGEAFF
TRBJ2-3 | TRBD2 | TRBV6-5 | few | TGTGCCAGCAGTTACTCTTGGGGACTAGCGGGAGGGAGCACAGATACGCAGTATTTT | CASSYSWGLAGGSTDTQYF
TRBJ1-1 | - | TRBV29-1 | - | TGCAGCGTTGAGCCGATGAGGCCGACTGAAGCTTTCTTT | CSVEPMRPTEAFF
TRBJ2-5 | TRBD2 | TRBV20-1 | - | TGCAGTGCTATCCACGGACTAGCGGGGGGGTATATGGAGACCCAGTACTTC | CSAIHGLAGGYMETQYF
TRBJ2-2 | - | TRBV14 | few | TGTGCCAGCAGCCAGGAGATGATAACCGGGGAGCTGTTTTTT | CASSQEMITGELFF
TRBJ1-3 | - | TRBV20-1 | - | TGCAGTGCTAGAGCCGGAGGAGGAAACACCATATATTTT | CSARAGGGNTIYF
TRBJ1-1 | - | TRBV5-6 | - | TGTGCCAGCAGCTTGGAACGGGGGCGGCGGAACACTGAAGCTTTCTTT | CASSLERGRRNTEAFF
TRBJ1-4 | - | TRBV3-1 | - | TGTGCCAGCAGCCAAGAGGGGGCAGGGGTAGGCGAAAAACTGTTTTTT | CASSQEGAGVGEKLFF
TRBJ2-7 | TRBD2 | TRBV20-1 | many | TGCAGTGCTAGAGATAGCGGGAGGGCCGAGTACTTC | CSARDSGRAEYF
TRBJ1-2 | - | TRBV18 | few | TGTGCCAGCTCACCTACGAAAATAGATGGCTACACCTTC | CASSPTKIDGYTF
TRBJ2-3 | TRBD2 | TRBV7-9 | - | TGTGCCGGCAGCGACGGGACTAGCGGAACAGATACGCAGTATTTT | CAGSDGTSGTDTQYF
TRBJ1-2 | - | TRBV20-1 | - | TGCAGTGCTACAGGGACTTCTAACTATGGCTACACCTTC | CSATGTSNYGYTF
TRBJ2-7 | - | TRBV6-5 | - | TGTGCCAGCAGTTACGCAGGACCGAACGAGCAGTACTTC | CASSYAGPNEQYF
TRBJ2-6 | - | TRBV18 | once | TGTGCCAGCTCACCATTACCTGACTACGCCCTAAGGGGGGCCAACGTCCTGACTTTC | CASSPLPDYALRGANVLTF
TRBJ1-4 | - | TRBV6-6 | few | TGTGCCAGCAGTTCCCCCGGGGGCGGTAATGAAAAACTGTTTTTT | CASSSPGGGNEKLFF
TRBJ2-3 | TRBD2 | TRBV5-1 | - | TGCGCCAGCCTTGGGGCTAGCGGAACAGATACGCAGTATTTT | CASLGASGTDTQYF
TRBJ1-3 | - | TRBV15 | many | TGTGCCACCAGCCGGAGTGGAAACACCATATATTTT | CATSRSGNTIYF
TRBJ1-1 | - | TRBV20-1 | - | TGCAGTGCTAGTAACAGGGCCACTGAAGCTTTCTTT | CSASNRATEAFF
TRBJ2-1 | - | TRBV5-1 | - | TGCGCCAGCAGCCCATATTCCTACAATAAGCAGTTCTTC | CASSPYSYNKQFF
TRBJ1-3 | - | TRBV7-9 | - | TGTGCCAGCAGTTCAAAGAACACCATATATTTT | CASSSKNTIYF
TRBJ2-7 | - | TRBV5-1 | few | TGCGCCAGCAGCCGACCGGACGGCTTTACCTACGAGCAGTACTTC | CASSRPDGFTYEQYF
TRBJ1-1 | TRBD1 | TRBV24-1 | - | TGTGCCACCAGTGAGCCACAGGACAGGGGAGGCACTGAAGCTTTCTTT | CATSEPQDRGGTEAFF
TRBJ1-3 | - | TRBV6-1 | once | TGTGCCAGCAGAGACCCAGGACGGGCGGAGGGAAACACCATATATTTT | CASRDPGRAEGNTIYF
TRBJ2-2 | - | TRBV29-1 | few | TGCAGCGTTGTGGAGGGATTCACCGGGGAGCTGTTTTTT | CSVVEGFTGELFF
TRBJ2-4 | - | TRBV5-1 | - | TGCGCCAGCAGCCCGGAGACAAACCAAGCCAAAAACATTCAGTACTTC | CASSPETNQAKNIQYF
TRBJ1-4 | - | TRBV5-1 | many | TGCGCCAGCAGCTTGCAGCTAGGGCAGGAAAAACTGTTTTTT | CASSLQLGQEKLFF
TRBJ1-5 | - | TRBV7-9 | - | TGTGCCAGCAGCTTACCCGACCGGGATCAGCCCCAGCATTTT | CASSLPDRDQPQHF
TRBJ2-1 | - | TRBV5-1 | - | TGCGCCAGCAGCTTGCATCTCCGGACAACCACCTACAATGAGCAGTTCTTC | CASSLHLRTTTYNEQFF
TRBJ2-1 | TRBD2 | TRBV7-6 | - | TGTGCCAGCAGCCCTTCTAGCGGGAGTAGGTACAATGAGCAGTTCTTC | CASSPSSGSRYNEQFF
TRBJ1-4 | TRBD1 | TRBV20-1 | few | TGCAGTGCACACCAGGGGGCAACTAATGAAAAACTGTTTTTT | CSAHQGATNEKLFF
TRBJ2-7 | - | TRBV20-1 | few | TGCAGTGCTACTGACAGACTCTACCCCTACGAGCAGTACTTC | CSATDRLYPYEQYF
TRBJ2-1 | TRBD2 | TRBV5-8 | few | TGTGCCAGCAGCTTGGCTACTTTCGTGGCTAGCGGGTTGAATGAGCAGTTCTTC | CASSLATFVASGLNEQFF
TRBJ1-1 | - | TRBV10-3 | many | TGTGCCATCAGTGAGCCCGACTTTCTTGAAGCTTTCTTT | CAISEPDFLEAFF